The source of this TCR beta chain is a study of blood T cells in healthy people across ages. Every sample gave at least 5 micrograms of total RNA when it was extracted. The CDR3 contains 12 residues. Germline V gene data show CDR1 as SQVTM and CDR2 as ANQGSEA. Trimming removed 3 bases from V and 5 bases from J, with 11 bases in between. Using a J-beta primer mix together with a sample-barcoded 5' primer, a second PCR was run for roughly 6 to 11 cycles. Per sample, CDR3-containing paired-end reads numbered at least 2.5 million. Each CDR3 protein is one row after TCRdb ran MiXCR on the 5' RACE reads. The table lists 350,000 to 450,000 distinct CDR3 sequences, 50% to 60% of them singletons. Comments on this clonotype: Its antigen is not known.

Study outcomes and limitations: The study found more naive CD4+ cells and higher diversity in long-lived than aged donors.

Sequences were obtained from blood. The sequence came from a man in his sixties in good health. This chain joins TRBV29-1 and TRBJ2-7, with unresolved D. The CDR3 sequence is CSVEVGPDEQYF. CDR3 nucleotides: TGCAGCGTTGAGGTGGGTCCTGACGAGCAGTACTTC.